Following are 29 T cell receptor beta chains from one sample sequenced in a study of blood T cell repertoires in COVID-19. The table came from immunoSEQ multiplex PCR; TCRdb's copy has only in-frame clones and leaves some out. The sample includes 300,000 to 350,000 clones, over 70% of them seen just once. Sample: PBMCs or T cells enriched from blood (not recorded which). The source of these receptors is a man between 25 and 39 years old who had recovered from COVID-19.

The chain joins TRBV5-1 to TRBJ1-3; possibly TRBD1 for D (6 bases). The CDR3 has 15 residues. CDR1 is SGHRS and CDR2 is YFSETQ in the germline V gene. Trimming cost V 3 bases and J 6 bases, with 16 bases left between them. This CDR3 is CASSSTQGRENTIYF. CDR3 nucleotides: TGCGCCAGCAGCTCAACCCAGGGGAGGGAAAACACCATATATTTT.

This clone was seen only a few times. V usage is TRBV6-4 and J usage is TRBJ1-1; no reliable D call. CDR1 is MRHNA and CDR2 is SNTAGT in the germline V gene. The V end lost 5 bases, the J end lost 1 base, and 14 bases lay between the germline ends. The CDR3 has 15 amino acids. The CDR3 DNA reads TGTGCCAGCAGTCCCGAATTTACAGAGAACACTGAAGCTTTCTTT. Translating gives CASSPEFTENTEAFF.

The V gene is TRBV2, the J gene TRBJ2-2; 11 nucleotides align to TRBD1. The CDR3 spans 18 residues. Germline values: CDR1 SNHLY, CDR2 FYNNEI. V was pared by 1 base and J by 3 bases, with 7 bases of the junction left unmatched. The CDR3 sequence is CASSEEGQGVRDTGELFF. CDR3 coding DNA: TGTGCCAGCAGTGAAGAGGGACAGGGGGTTAGGGACACCGGGGAGCTGTTTTTT.

The CDR3 loop reads CASSTRQTNQPQHF. CDR3 in DNA: TGTGCCAGCAGTACCCGACAGACCAATCAGCCCCAGCATTTT. V and J are TRBV27 and TRBJ1-5; possibly TRBD1 for D (5 bases). V was shortened by 5 bases and J by 3 bases, with 11 bases between the two germline ends. This CDR3 comprises 14 residues. Germline lookup yields CDR1 MNHEY and CDR2 SMNVEV (reference sequence).

The chain is built from TRBV19 and TRBJ2-5, with D possibly matching TRBD1 (6 bases). Between the trimmed V and J ends, which lost 2 bases and 2 bases, there was a span of 9 bases. CDR3 size: 14 residues. From germline, CDR1 is LNHDA and CDR2 SQIVND (reference sequence). CDR3 region: CASSIQGKQETQYF. CDR3 DNA: TGTGCCAGTAGTATACAGGGGAAGCAAGAGACCCAGTACTTC.

The gene calls are TRBV4-2 and TRBJ2-7; TRBD2 matches 11 bases. The CDR3 spans 19 residues. The trim removed 0 bases at V and 1 base at J, leaving 11 bases unmatched. The germline CDR1 and CDR2 sequences are LGHNA and YNFKEQ. Here the CDR3 reads CASSQDSTSGGGRSYEQYF. In DNA form, the CDR3 reads TGTGCCAGCAGCCAAGATAGCACTAGCGGGGGCGGGAGGTCCTACGAGCAGTACTTC.

The chain recombines TRBV28 with TRBJ2-7, with TRBD1 matching 9 bases. With 5 bases clipped from V and 2 bases from J, the junction kept 7 bases outside the gene matches. CDR3 size: 15 residues. Germline V gene sequence: CDR1 MDHEN, CDR2 SYDVKM. The CDR3 DNA is TGTGCCAGCAGTACCACCGGGACAGGGCCCTACGAGCAGTACTTC. It translates to CASSTTGTGPYEQYF. Based on the CDR3 plus reference TRBV28 and TRBJ2-7, the full variable domain is DVKVTQSSRYLVKRTGEKVFLECVQDMDHENMFWYRQDPGLGLRLIYFSYDVKMKEKGDIPEGYSVSREKKERFSLILESASTNQTSMYLCASSTTGTGPYEQYFGPGTRLTVT.

The chain combines TRBV13 with TRBJ2-6; D not resolved. Germline V gives CDR1 PRHDT, CDR2 FYEKMQ (reference sequence). V lost 5 bases to trimming and J lost 12 bases, with 8 bases between them. The CDR3 length is 11 residues. The DNA for the CDR3 is TGTGCCAGCAGCCCGCTCGGCGTCCTGACTTTC. Translation: CASSPLGVLTF. Filled out from reference TRBV13 and TRBJ2-6, the complete variable domain reads AAGVIQSPRHLIKEKRETATLKCYPIPRHDTVYWYQQGPGQDPQFLISFYEKMQSDKGSIPDRFSAQQFSDYHSELNMSSLELGDSALYFCASSPLGVLTFGAGSRLTVL.

The rearrangement joins TRBV11-2 to TRBJ2-1, with 9 bases that match TRBD1. The CDR3 covers 15 residues. Germline trimming cut 1 base from V and 8 bases from J; bases unmatched to any gene: 6. CDR1 and CDR2 (germline): SGHAT, FQNNGV. This chain's CDR3 is CASSLVTTGGHEQFF. The CDR3 DNA is TGTGCCAGCAGCTTAGTCACGACAGGGGGTCATGAGCAGTTCTTC.

This chain uses TRBV18 with TRBJ1-1; the D gene is possibly TRBD1 (5 bases). Trimming left V 5 bases short and J 0 bases short, with 10 bases between. CDR1 is KGHSH, CDR2 LQKENI, per germline. CDR3 length: 14 residues. CDR3: CASSSKGLNTEAFF. The CDR3 DNA follows: TGTGCCAGCTCATCTAAGGGGCTGAACACTGAAGCTTTCTTT.

The chain employs TRBV4-2 and TRBJ2-1, with TRBD2 matching 10 bases. V lost 0 bases and J lost 8; bases outside the gene matches: 16. Germline V gene lookup returns CDR1 LGHNA and CDR2 YNFKEQ. This CDR3 has 19 amino acids. CDR3 in amino acids: CASSQDRVGSGGARDEQFF. Written as DNA, the CDR3 is TGTGCCAGCAGCCAAGACCGAGTTGGGAGCGGGGGGGCTCGGGATGAGCAGTTCTTC.

The chain has TRBV5-1 and TRBJ2-3; 11 positions match TRBD1. J gave up 5 bases and V 0 bases, and 2 bases lay outside the gene matches. The CDR3 loop spans 15 amino acids. Germline-derived CDR1 and CDR2 are SGHRS and YFSETQ. DNA of the CDR3: TGCGCCAGCAGCTTGGGGACAGGGGGCCTAGATACGCAGTATTTT. It specifies CASSLGTGGLDTQYF. The full variable domain, completed using reference TRBV5-1 and TRBJ2-3, is KAGVTQTPRYLIKTRGQQVTLSCSPISGHRSVSWYQQTPGQGLQFLFEYFSETQRNKGNFPGRFSGRQFSNSRSEMNVSTLELGDSALYLCASSLGTGGLDTQYFGPGTRLTVL.

This chain uses TRBV11-2 with TRBJ2-1; TRBD2 might be the D (5 bases). CDR1 SGHAT and CDR2 FQNNGV come from the germline V gene. This CDR3 region has 14 residues. V shed 1 base and J shed 3 bases, with 7 bases lying between them. The CDR3 reads CASSLARVYNEQFF. The CDR3 region has the DNA TGTGCCAGCAGCTTAGCGAGGGTCTACAATGAGCAGTTCTTC.

V and J are TRBV3-1 (or the pseudogene TRBV3-2) and TRBJ2-7; weak D call: TRBD1 (6 bases). CDR1 is LGHDT, CDR2 YNNKEL, per germline (reference sequence). This CDR3 comprises 14 residues. V lost 4 bases and J lost 4, with 14 bases in between. This CDR3 is CASSPSPTGYEQYF. CDR3 sequence (DNA): TGTGCCAGCAGCCCTTCGCCCACAGGGTACGAGCAGTACTTC.

The V gene is TRBV7-9, the J gene TRBJ2-1; 7 bases are shared with TRBD1. Germline CDR1 SEHNR, CDR2 FQNEAQ (reference sequence). This CDR3 comprises 16 residues. Trimming at V came to 5 bases and at J to 3 bases, leaving 10 bases not matched to a gene. This chain's CDR3 is CASSPYRGENYNEQFF. The CDR3 DNA follows: TGTGCCAGCAGCCCTTACAGGGGCGAGAACTACAATGAGCAGTTCTTC.

This rearrangement joins TRBV24-1 to TRBJ2-7, with D maybe TRBD2 (6 bases). CDR1 and CDR2 (germline): KGHDR, SFDVKD. Trimming pared 9 bases from V and 2 bases from J, leaving 16 bases between. CDR3 length equals 14 residues. The CDR3 loop reads CATAGTLSPYEQYF. The CDR3 bases are TGTGCCACCGCCGGGACTTTATCGCCCTACGAGCAGTACTTC.

As for this clone: A read error may produce the germline difference seen at one junction end. The chain recombines TRBV3-1 (or the pseudogene TRBV3-2) with TRBJ2-7; perhaps TRBD2 as D (8 bases). The CDR3 sequence is 14 residues long. The germline gives CDR1 LGHDT, CDR2 YNNKEL (reference sequence). The CDR3 sequence: CASSQDRGGRGINF. The DNA of the CDR3 is TGTGCCAGCAGCCAAGATCGGGGGGGCAGGGGGATAAACTTC.

The chain is built from TRBV2 and TRBJ1-1; perhaps TRBD1 as D (6 bases). Trimming removed 6 bases at V and 4 bases at J, with 9 bases between. The CDR3 contains 12 residues. From germline, CDR1 is SNHLY and CDR2 FYNNEI. The CDR3 protein is CASSTGSTEAFF. CDR3 coding DNA: TGTGCCAGCAGCACAGGGAGCACTGAAGCTTTCTTT.

In this sample, this clone turned up once. The rearrangement uses TRBV21-1 and TRBJ1-5; TRBD1, the table's D call, lacks a check against the DNA. TRBV21-1 is flagged as a pseudogene. The CDR3 contains 21 residues. Here the CDR3 DNA reads TGTGCCAGCAGACCAAAGCAAAGTACCGGGACAGGGGGACGCGATTATCAGCCCCAGCATTTT. Protein: CASRPKQSTGTGGRDYQPQHF.

The rearrangement links TRBV7-6 to TRBJ1-3, with D perhaps TRBD1 (5 bases). CDR3 length equals 15 residues. Trimming cost V 1 base and J 4 bases, with 11 bases left between them. Germline lookup yields CDR1 SGHVS and CDR2 FNYEAQ. Here the CDR3 DNA reads TGTGCCAGCAGCTTAGGGGGCGGGGGAGGAAACACCATATATTTT. Translation gives CASSLGGGGGNTIYF.

The chain employs TRBV24-1 and TRBJ2-3; tentatively, D is TRBD1 (5 bases). V was cut by 1 base and J by 1 base, with 8 bases left in between. The V gene's germline CDR1 is KGHDR and CDR2 SFDVKD. The CDR3 is 15 residues long. The chain's CDR3 is CATSDLARGTDTQYF. The DNA for the CDR3 is TGTGCCACCAGTGATTTAGCCAGGGGCACAGATACGCAGTATTTT.

The chain has TRBV7-9 and TRBJ2-7, with TRBD1 as a possible D gene (5 bases). V was shortened by 3 bases and J by 3 bases, with 9 bases between the two germline ends. The CDR3 totals 13 residues. Germline V gene data show CDR1 as SEHNR and CDR2 as FQNEAQ (reference sequence). The CDR3 sequence: CASSFNQGYEQYF. DNA of the CDR3: TGTGCCAGCAGCTTTAATCAGGGCTACGAGCAGTACTTC.

A remark on this clone: Different DNA sequences within this sample yield the same CDR3. This chain uses TRBV27 with TRBJ1-6; 7 bases line up with TRBD1. The length of the CDR3 is 14 residues. V gave up 4 bases and J gave up 3 bases; unmatched junction bases: 0. CDR1 and CDR2 (germline): MNHEY, SMNVEV (reference sequence). The CDR3 coding sequence is TGTGCCAGCAGTTGGGACAGCTATAATTCACCCCTCCACTTT. This codes for CASSWDSYNSPLHF.

The chain carries TRBV7-3 and TRBJ2-1; TRBD1 aligns across 8 bases. Germline V lookup: CDR1 SGHTA, CDR2 FQGTGA. The ends lost 5 bases at V and 7 bases at J; junction bases unmatched: 10. The CDR3 sequence is 15 residues long. The CDR3: CASSDAGQETNEQFF. CDR3 nucleotides: TGTGCCAGCAGCGACGCGGGACAGGAAACAAATGAGCAGTTCTTC. Together with reference TRBV7-3 and TRBJ2-1, the CDR3 gives the full variable domain: GAGVSQTPSNKVTEKGKYVELRCDPISGHTALYWYRQSLGQGPEFLIYFQGTGAADDSGLPNDRFFAVRPEGSVSTLKIQRTERGDSAVYLCASSDAGQETNEQFFGPGTRLTVL.

This chain uses TRBV16 with TRBJ1-3; 8 bases agree with TRBD1. CDR1 and CDR2 from the germline V gene are KGHSY and FQNENV. The CDR3 loop spans 15 amino acids. With V trimmed by 3 bases and J by 2 bases, 3 bases remained unmatched. CDR3 residues: CASSQQGAPGNTIYF. The CDR3 nucleotides are TGTGCCAGCAGCCAGCAGGGGGCACCTGGAAACACCATATATTTT.

The chain recombines TRBV18 with TRBJ1-2; a weak D match, TRBD1 (6 bases). The V gene lost 2 bases and the J gene lost 3 bases, with 10 bases spanning the gap. Germline lookup yields CDR1 KGHSH and CDR2 LQKENI. The CDR3 is 14 amino acids. DNA for the CDR3: TGTGCCAGCTCACCAGACAGGTCGGACTATGGCTACACCTTC. It translates to CASSPDRSDYGYTF.

The chain recombines TRBV6-1 with TRBJ2-1, with 7 bases fitting TRBD1. Trimming removed 4 bases from V and 6 bases from J; junction bases left unmatched: 12. The germline gives CDR1 MNHNS, CDR2 SASEGT. This CDR3 is 16 amino acids long. For the CDR3, the DNA is TGTGCCAGCAGTGGTTGGGACAGCCGGAGCTTCAATGAGCAGTTCTTC. Encoded protein: CASSGWDSRSFNEQFF.

The V call is TRBV7-9, the J call TRBJ1-4, with D possibly matching TRBD1 (6 bases). This CDR3 is 15 amino acids long. CDR1 and CDR2 (germline): SEHNR, FQNEAQ (reference sequence). Trimming took 5 bases from V and 0 from J, leaving 10 bases between them. The CDR3 DNA follows: TGTGCCAGCAGCCCGGACAGTGCAACTAATGAAAAACTGTTTTTT. Protein: CASSPDSATNEKLFF.

The chain joins TRBV24-1 to TRBJ1-1; maybe TRBD1 (5 bases). The CDR3 has 14 residues. With 9 bases removed from V and 3 bases from J, the gap between germline ends came to 16 bases. Per the germline V gene, CDR1 is KGHDR and CDR2 is SFDVKD. CDR3 DNA sequence: TGTGCCACCGGTGGGAAGGGAGGGGACACTGAAGCTTTCTTT. Encoded protein: CATGGKGGDTEAFF.